This TCR beta chain is from a study of Graves' ophthalmopathy and Graves' hyperthyroidism. Hyperthyroidism is called stable when no ophthalmopathy develops within 18 months of follow-up. Patients were diagnosed from clinical symptoms, serum thyroxine, TRAb, thyroid ultrasound and orbital computed tomography. Fresh peripheral blood (approximately 10 ml) yielded the PBMCs. The CDR3 covers 12 residues. V shed 5 bases and J shed 0 bases, with 7 bases lying between them. Germline-derived CDR1 and CDR2 are DFQATT and SNEGSKA (reference sequence). RNA transcripts were the template, and TCR beta CDR3 regions were amplified from them. A first-round RT-PCR used HTBI primers, followed by a second-round multiplex PCR. Using its own MiXCR run on the multiplex PCR reads, TCRdb lists one record per CDR3 protein. The table shows hundreds of thousands of distinct CDR3 sequences, with around 21% occurring only once.

This clonotype was seen at least ten times. Its antigen is unknown. Overall study findings and caveats: Blood shared most expanded thyroid clonotypes above 0.001 frequency.

The rearrangement links TRBV20-1 to TRBJ2-5; D uncertain. The sequencing sample was made of peripheral blood. The source is a woman younger than 35 with stable Graves' hyperthyroidism. The CDR3 sequence: CSAFRNQETQYF. The DNA of the CDR3 is TGCAGTGCTTTCCGGAACCAAGAGACCCAGTACTTC.